Listed below are T cell receptor beta chains from one sample, sequenced in a study of blood T cells in healthy people across ages. TCRdb re-analysed the 5' RACE reads in MiXCR, keeping a single row per CDR3 protein. Of just over 800,000 distinct CDR3 sequences detected, approximately 67% appear once; the ten largest clones hold about 27%. The source material was blood. All receptors derive from a man aged 30 to 39 in good health. CDR3s include the opening cysteine and the closing phenylalanine or tryptophan. A D gene is named only where the DNA matches it firmly. Clone size is given for some rows only: seen once, a few or many times, or a class if the clone is expanded.

>TRBJ2-3|few|TRBV6-2/TRBV6-3|.
CASSYWTEDTQYF
>TRBJ2-5|.|TRBV27|TRBD2
CASSWGLAGAGRTQYF
>TRBJ1-6|.|TRBV7-2|.
CASRRRGDTDGVSPLHF
>TRBJ2-7|many|TRBV6-5|TRBD2
CASKLSGVSYEQYF
>TRBJ2-5|many|TRBV12-3/TRBV12-4|.
CASSLGRKETQYF
>TRBJ2-3|.|TRBV7-2|.
CASSLPGADTQYF
>TRBJ2-3|.|TRBV20-1|TRBD2
CSARNGGEGWTDTQYF
>TRBJ2-1|.|TRBV20-1|.
CSAQTTGGTYNEQFF
>TRBJ2-7|few|TRBV20-1|.
CSARGIYEQYF
>TRBJ2-1|many|TRBV6-2/TRBV6-3|.
CASSRGTYNEQFF
>TRBJ1-2|.|TRBV9|.
CASSVDSRTVNYGYTF
>TRBJ2-3|.|TRBV15|TRBD2
CATSTGLAGISDTQYF
>TRBJ2-5|.|TRBV6-5|.
CASSYGRDTGEGETQYF
>TRBJ2-3|.|TRBV29-1|.
CSVETQGTDTQYF
>TRBJ1-5|.|TRBV18|.
CASSQDLQPQHF
>TRBJ2-5|.|TRBV7-2|.
CASSLGNYQETQYF
>TRBJ2-1|.|TRBV12-3/TRBV12-4|TRBD2
CASSIAGDLYNEQFF
>TRBJ1-2|.|TRBV6-1|.
CASSVWDTRGGYTF
>TRBJ2-7|few|TRBV29-1|TRBD1
CSVESRSDRVYEQYF
>.|.|TRBV15|.
CATSRDKGDGETQYF
>TRBJ2-2|.|TRBV7-2|.
CASWGALNTGELFF
>TRBJ2-3|.|TRBV27|TRBD2
CASSLKIPGLGPDTQYF
>TRBJ2-1|few|TRBV2|.
CARRSQGNEQFF
>TRBJ2-4|.|TRBV3-1|.
CASSQDMGSQYF
>TRBJ2-3|few|TRBV20-1|.
CSARDWSLGTDTQYF
>TRBJ2-5|few|TRBV7-2|.
CASRGGQETQYF
>TRBJ2-5|.|TRBV7-9|.
CASSTTQGQETQYF